Listed below are T cell receptor beta chains from one sample, sequenced in a study of cytomegalovirus exposure and HLA in healthy donors. The protocol was immunoSEQ multiplex PCR, while the TCRdb copy is restricted to in-frame clones and leaves out a portion. The table lists 55,000 to 75,000 clones, around 93% of them singletons. The sample consisted of PBMCs. The receptors derive from a young man in good health and CMV-seronegative. Each CDR3 is given with its conserved first and last residue. The D gene is left open where the match is weak. Size is stated for part of the rows, as once, few or many counts, or as a class when the clone is expanded.

clone size,J gene,D gene,V gene,CDR3 DNA,CDR3 protein
.,TRBJ2-7,.,TRBV28,TGTGCCAGCAGTTTACAAGGGGCGCCCGGTGTGTTC,CASSLQGAPGVF
.,TRBJ2-2,.,TRBV2,TGTGCCAGCAGAGGACAGCTCACCGGGGAGCTGTTTTTT,CASRGQLTGELFF
.,TRBJ1-1,TRBD1,TRBV7-2,TGTGCCAGCAGCTTTACAGGGGGCCCGGGCACTGAAGCTTTCTTT,CASSFTGGPGTEAFF
.,TRBJ1-2,.,TRBV4-3,TGCGCCAGCAGCCAAGATGAGGTCCGGAGTTTCCATGAGGGCTACACCTTC,CASSQDEVRSFHEGYTF
.,TRBJ2-7,TRBD1,TRBV6-4,TGTGCCAGCCCGACCAGAGGGGGCCCGGGCTATGAGCAGTACTTC,CASPTRGGPGYEQYF
.,TRBJ2-7,.,TRBV28,TGTGCCAGCAGTTTATATGCCCCTACCTACGAGCAGTACTTC,CASSLYAPTYEQYF
.,TRBJ2-1,TRBD2,TRBV5-6,TGTGCCAGCAGCCCGCCGGGACTATCCTACAATGAGCAGTTCTTC,CASSPPGLSYNEQFF
once,TRBJ2-2,TRBD1,TRBV7-9,TGTGCCAGCAGAGATAACAACAGGGGCGACACCGGGGAGCTGTTTTTT,CASRDNNRGDTGELFF
.,TRBJ1-3,TRBD1,TRBV6-1,TGTGCCAGCAGTGCGACAGGGGCTGGAAACACCATATATTTT,CASSATGAGNTIYF
.,TRBJ1-5,.,TRBV5-1,TGCGCCAGCAGCTTGGGGCCGGCCGGGTATCAGCCCCAGCATTTT,CASSLGPAGYQPQHF
.,TRBJ2-7,TRBD1,TRBV7-9,TGTGCCAGCAGCGGCCGGGACAGACCCTACGAGCAGTACTTC,CASSGRDRPYEQYF
.,TRBJ2-3,.,TRBV7-2,TGTGCCAGCAGCTTAGCAGTGGAGGGCACGCAGTATTTT,CASSLAVEGTQYF
.,TRBJ2-3,.,TRBV4-3,TGCGCCAGCAGCCAAGATAAAGGGGCAGATACGCAGTATTTT,CASSQDKGADTQYF
.,TRBJ1-4,TRBD1,TRBV6-6,TGTGCCAGCAATCTTATCGGGACAGATAATGAAAAACTGTTTTTT,CASNLIGTDNEKLFF
few,TRBJ2-3,.,TRBV4-3,TGCGCCAGCAGCCAAGAGGAGCGGCACACAGATACGCAGTATTTT,CASSQEERHTDTQYF
.,TRBJ2-3,TRBD1,TRBV30,TGTGCCTGGAGACCGGGACAGGGGCTCTGTTTT,CAWRPGQGLCF
.,TRBJ2-1,TRBD2,TRBV11-3,TGTGCCAGCAGCCAGCGGGGGGACCTCGCCTACAATGAGCAGTTCTTC,CASSQRGDLAYNEQFF
.,TRBJ1-1,TRBD1,TRBV6-5,TGTGCCAGCAGATACAGGGGGCGGAGGGGTGAAGCTTTCTTT,CASRYRGRRGEAFF
.,TRBJ2-2,.,TRBV19,TGTGCCAGTAGTATAGATTTCTCGGCCGGGGAGCTGTTTTTT,CASSIDFSAGELFF
.,TRBJ2-7,TRBD2,TRBV4-3,TGCGCCAGCAGCCAAGATTTCGGACTAGCAGACTACGAGCAGTACTTC,CASSQDFGLADYEQYF
.,TRBJ1-3,.,TRBV28,TGTGCCAGCGTTTGGGGCCCCGGGAGGTCTGGAAACACCATATATTTT,CASVWGPGRSGNTIYF
.,TRBJ2-1,.,TRBV15,TGTGCCACCAGCTGGTCGGGTTCGCGAGGGATGGGTGAGCAGTTCTTC,CATSWSGSRGMGEQFF
.,TRBJ1-4,TRBD1,TRBV28,TGTGCCAGCAAGGACAGGGGAGCAACTAATGAAAAACTGTTTTTT,CASKDRGATNEKLFF
.,TRBJ2-7,TRBD1,TRBV5-4,TGTGCCAGCAGCAAAAGTCCCGGGACAGGGATTGACGAGCAGTACTTC,CASSKSPGTGIDEQYF
once,TRBJ2-5,.,TRBV7-9,TGTGCCAGCAGCTTAGTTTCGGGTCCCGAGACCCAGTACTTC,CASSLVSGPETQYF
.,TRBJ2-1,TRBD2,TRBV15,TGTGCCACCAGCAGGGCCGGGACTAGTGAGCATGAGCAGTTCTTC,CATSRAGTSEHEQFF
.,TRBJ2-7,TRBD1,TRBV16,TGTGCCAGCAGCCTACAAAGTCGTTGGGACAGGGCAACCTACGAGCAGTACTTC,CASSLQSRWDRATYEQYF
.,TRBJ1-3,.,TRBV15,TGTGCCACCAGCAGAGCCAGGGCCAGGGGAAACACCATATATTTT,CATSRARARGNTIYF
.,TRBJ2-3,TRBD2,TRBV6-5,TGTGCCAGCAAAGCGGGAGGGGGCACAGATACGCAGTATTTT,CASKAGGGTDTQYF
.,TRBJ2-1,.,TRBV19,TGTGCCAGTAATAATTACCCACAAGCCGCTAGGAACAATGAGCAGTTCTTC,CASNNYPQAARNNEQFF
.,TRBJ2-1,.,TRBV28,TGTGCCAGCCTTACGAGTGACTCCAATGAGCAGTTCTTC,CASLTSDSNEQFF
.,TRBJ2-2,TRBD1,TRBV11-3,TGTGCCAGCAGCTCCCGAGACAGGGGGTCCGGGGAGCTGTTTTTT,CASSSRDRGSGELFF
.,TRBJ2-3,TRBD2,TRBV4-3,TGCGCCAGCAGCCAAGATAGATGGCTCCTAGCGGGAGACACAGATACGCAGTATTTT,CASSQDRWLLAGDTDTQYF
.,TRBJ2-1,TRBD2,TRBV28,TGTGCCAGCAGTTCTAGCGGGAGGAGTGAGCAGTTCTTC,CASSSSGRSEQFF
once,TRBJ2-7,TRBD1,TRBV11-2,TGTGCCAGCAGCCGTGGACAGGGGGGACTAGCCTACGAGCAGTACTTC,CASSRGQGGLAYEQYF
.,TRBJ1-1,.,TRBV27,TGTGCCAGCAGTTTGGGAGGGGAGGAAGAAGCTTTCTTT,CASSLGGEEEAFF
.,TRBJ2-7,.,TRBV12-1,TGTGCCAGCAGCTTTGGGACTAGCGGGGAGTACGAGCAGTACTTC,CASSFGTSGEYEQYF
.,TRBJ2-7,TRBD1,TRBV4-3,TGCGCCAGCAGCCAAGTCACTCCGGCGGACAGGGGAGGCGAGCAGTACTTC,CASSQVTPADRGGEQYF
once,TRBJ1-2,TRBD1,TRBV7-3,TGTGCCAGCAGCTTAGTCCCGGGACAGAGAACCGAACCTGATGGTTACACCTTC,CASSLVPGQRTEPDGYTF
few,TRBJ1-1,TRBD1,TRBV6-1,TGTGCCAGCAGCTCCACAGGGGGCACTGAAGCTTTCTTT,CASSSTGGTEAFF
.,TRBJ2-1,TRBD1,TRBV7-9,TGTGCCAGCAGCCCGCCGGGACAGGGATATAATGAGCAGTTCTTC,CASSPPGQGYNEQFF
.,TRBJ2-1,.,TRBV5-6,TGTGCCAGCAGCCCCCCCGCAGGGGCCAATGAGCAGTTCTTC,CASSPPAGANEQFF
few,TRBJ2-1,TRBD2,TRBV5-1,TGCGCCAGCAGCTTGGGACTAGCGGTCCTATACAATGAGCAGTTCTTC,CASSLGLAVLYNEQFF
.,TRBJ2-7,TRBD2,TRBV30,TGTGCCTGGAGGGGAGGGGGACTAGCGGGAGTCTTTAACGAGCAGTACTTC,CAWRGGGLAGVFNEQYF
.,TRBJ2-5,TRBD2,TRBV27,TGTGCCAGCAGTCGCAAGCCTCAAATGACTAGCGGCCAAGAGACCCAGTACTTC,CASSRKPQMTSGQETQYF
.,TRBJ2-3,TRBD1,TRBV2,TGTGCCAGCAGGGATGCCCGGGACAGGGGAAAGGATACGCAGTATTTT,CASRDARDRGKDTQYF
.,TRBJ1-2,TRBD1,TRBV7-2,TGTGCCAGCAGCTTAGTGATAGGACAGGGGGTCTTC,CASSLVIGQGVF
.,TRBJ1-5,.,TRBV19,TGTGCCAGTAGTGCTCAGGGGAGCAATCAGCCCCAGCATTTT,CASSAQGSNQPQHF
once,TRBJ2-3,TRBD2,TRBV11-3,TGTGCCAGCAGTTCAAGGACTAGCGGGAGGGCAGATACGCAGTATTTT,CASSSRTSGRADTQYF
.,TRBJ2-1,.,TRBV2,TGTGCCAGCAGTATAAAGCGGGATGAGCAGTTCTTC,CASSIKRDEQFF
.,TRBJ2-7,.,TRBV7-9,TGTGCCAGCAGCTGGACAGACTACGAGCAGTACTTC,CASSWTDYEQYF
.,TRBJ2-2,TRBD1,TRBV28,TGTGCCAGCAGGAGCGGACAGGTGGGCCCCGGGGAGCTGTTTTTT,CASRSGQVGPGELFF
.,TRBJ2-1,TRBD1,TRBV19,TGTGCCACCAGACGGCCAGGACAGGGGGCGATCAATGAGCAGTTCTTC,CATRRPGQGAINEQFF
.,TRBJ2-2,TRBD2,TRBV5-1,TGCGCCAGCAGCTCTAGCGGACGACCCACCACGAACACCGGGGAGCTGTTTTTT,CASSSSGRPTTNTGELFF
.,TRBJ2-6,TRBD1,TRBV13,TGTGCCAGCAGGCCAACAGGGGCCATTGGGGCCAACGTCCTGACTTTC,CASRPTGAIGANVLTF
few,TRBJ2-4,TRBD2,TRBV6-1,TGTGCCAGCAGTGACCACGGGGGGGCCAAAAACATTCAGTACTTC,CASSDHGGAKNIQYF
.,TRBJ1-1,.,TRBV5-1,TGCGCCAGCAGCCCAGGGCTTACTGAAGCTTTCTTT,CASSPGLTEAFF
.,TRBJ1-2,.,TRBV7-2,TGTGCCAGCAGCCCGAGGGCAGGAGATGGCTACACCTTC,CASSPRAGDGYTF
.,TRBJ2-1,TRBD2,TRBV9,TGTGCCAGCAGCGTGGCCATATCCCGGACTAGCGGGCCCCTAGACCAGTTCTTC,CASSVAISRTSGPLDQFF
.,TRBJ2-7,TRBD1,TRBV7-9,TGTGCCAGCGCCGGGACAGGGTTAGTCGAGCAGTACTTC,CASAGTGLVEQYF